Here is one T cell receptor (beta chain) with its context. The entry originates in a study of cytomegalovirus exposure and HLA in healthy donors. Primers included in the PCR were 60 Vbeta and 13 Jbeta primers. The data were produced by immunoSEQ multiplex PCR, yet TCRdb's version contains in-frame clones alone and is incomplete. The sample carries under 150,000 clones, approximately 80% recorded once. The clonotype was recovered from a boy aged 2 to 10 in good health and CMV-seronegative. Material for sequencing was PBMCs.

The CDR3 protein is CASSPSGGSSYEQYF. In DNA form, the CDR3 reads TGTGCCAGCAGCCCTAGCGGGGGGAGCTCCTACGAGCAGTACTTC. The chain combines TRBV27 with TRBJ2-7; 11 nucleotides match TRBD2. J lost 0 bases, V lost 6 bases, and 4 bases had no gene match. The germline V gene has CDR1 MNHEY and CDR2 SMNVEV (reference sequence). This CDR3 comprises 15 residues.